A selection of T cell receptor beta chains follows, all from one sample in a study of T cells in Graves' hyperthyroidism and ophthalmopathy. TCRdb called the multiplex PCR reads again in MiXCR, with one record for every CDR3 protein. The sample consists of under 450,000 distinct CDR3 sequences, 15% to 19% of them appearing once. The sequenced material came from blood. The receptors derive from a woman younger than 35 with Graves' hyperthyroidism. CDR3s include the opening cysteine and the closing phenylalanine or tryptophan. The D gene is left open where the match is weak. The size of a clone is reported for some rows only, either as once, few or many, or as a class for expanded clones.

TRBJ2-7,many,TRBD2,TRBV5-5,TGTGCCAGCAGCTTGGCCGGGGGGGACGGCTACGAGCAGTACTTC,CASSLAGGDGYEQYF
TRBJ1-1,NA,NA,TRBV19,TGTGCCAGTACGGAGGGGTCGTACACTGAAGCTTTCTTT,CASTEGSYTEAFF
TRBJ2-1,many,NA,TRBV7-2,TGTGCCAGCAGCTTGGAACGACTAGACCCCTACAATGAGCAGTTCTTC,CASSLERLDPYNEQFF
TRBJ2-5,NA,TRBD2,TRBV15,TGTGCCACCAGCCCTCGGCGGGGGGAAGAGACCCAGTACTTC,CATSPRRGEETQYF
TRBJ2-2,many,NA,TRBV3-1,TGTGCCAGCAGCCAAGGGTGGAACACCGGGGAGCTGTTTTTT,CASSQGWNTGELFF
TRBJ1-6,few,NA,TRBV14,TGTGCCAGCAGCCAAGTAGGTCGGGTGGCACCCCTCCACTTT,CASSQVGRVAPLHF
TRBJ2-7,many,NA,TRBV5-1,TGCGCCAGCAGCTTGGCCTTACAGGGGAGGAACTACGAGCAGTACTTC,CASSLALQGRNYEQYF
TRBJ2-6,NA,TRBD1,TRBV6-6,TGTGCCAGCAGTTACGGGATTTGGGGACAGGCCTCTGGGGCCAACGTCCTGACTTTC,CASSYGIWGQASGANVLTF
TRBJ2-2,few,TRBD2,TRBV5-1,TGCGCCAGCAGCTTTAGCGGGAGGGAAACCGGGGAGCTGTTTTTT,CASSFSGRETGELFF
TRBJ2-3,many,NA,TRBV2,TGTGCCAGCATAGGGATGTTCACAGATACGCAGTATTTT,CASIGMFTDTQYF
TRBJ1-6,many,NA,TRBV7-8,TGTGCCAGCAGCTGGTACAGGGAAGGGAATTCACCCCTCCACTTT,CASSWYREGNSPLHF
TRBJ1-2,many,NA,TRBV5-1,TGCGCCAGCAGCCGGACAGTTGCTCGTGGCTACACCTTC,CASSRTVARGYTF
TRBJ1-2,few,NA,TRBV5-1,TGCGCCAGCAGCTTGGAACCCCGGGGACCAAACTATGGCTACACCTTC,CASSLEPRGPNYGYTF
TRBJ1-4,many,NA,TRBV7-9,TGTGCCAGCAGCCTAAGAGACGCAACTAATGAAAAACTGTTTTTT,CASSLRDATNEKLFF
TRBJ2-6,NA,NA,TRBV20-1,TGCAGTGCTAGAGATTCGCGACTGCCACAGTCTGGGGCCAACGTCCTGACTTTC,CSARDSRLPQSGANVLTF
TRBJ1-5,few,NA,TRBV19,TGTGCCAGTAGTATAGGTTGGGGGCCCAGCAATCAGCCCCAGCATTTT,CASSIGWGPSNQPQHF
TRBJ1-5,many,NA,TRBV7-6,TGTGCCAGCAGCACGGGACAAGGAGGTCAGCCCCAGCATTTT,CASSTGQGGQPQHF